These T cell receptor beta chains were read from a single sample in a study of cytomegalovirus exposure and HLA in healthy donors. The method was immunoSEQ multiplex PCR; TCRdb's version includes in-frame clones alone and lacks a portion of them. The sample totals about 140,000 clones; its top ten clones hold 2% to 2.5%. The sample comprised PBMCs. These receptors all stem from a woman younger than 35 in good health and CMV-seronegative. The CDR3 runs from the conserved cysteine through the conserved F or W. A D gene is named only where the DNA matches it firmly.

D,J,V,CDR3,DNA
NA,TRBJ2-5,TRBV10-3,CAISESIGGAETQYF,TGTGCCATCAGTGAGTCGATAGGGGGGGCAGAGACCCAGTACTTC
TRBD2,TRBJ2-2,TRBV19,CASSISLAVTGELFF,TGTGCCAGTAGTATCAGTCTAGCGGTTACCGGGGAGCTGTTTTTT
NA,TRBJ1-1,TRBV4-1,CASSQYPEKRDTEAFF,TGCGCCAGCAGCCAATATCCTGAGAAGCGGGACACTGAAGCTTTCTTT
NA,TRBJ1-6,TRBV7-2,CASSFRGNSPLHF,TGTGCCAGCAGCTTTAGGGGAAACTCACCCCTCCACTTT
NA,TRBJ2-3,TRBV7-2,CASSLWSSGTDTQYF,TGTGCCAGCAGCTTATGGTCCTCAGGCACAGATACGCAGTATTTT
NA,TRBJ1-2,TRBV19,CASSIGRRAETGYTF,TGTGCCAGTAGTATAGGTCGGCGGGCAGAAACTGGCTACACCTTC
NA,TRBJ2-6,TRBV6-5,CASSEGDGANVLTF,TGTGCCAGCAGTGAGGGGGATGGGGCCAACGTCCTGACTTTC
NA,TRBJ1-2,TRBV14,CASSQDWNRNGYTF,TGTGCCAGCAGCCAAGATTGGAACAGGAACGGCTACACCTTC
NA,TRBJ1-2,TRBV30,CAWSGGVYGYTF,TGTGCCTGGAGCGGGGGTGTCTATGGCTACACCTTC
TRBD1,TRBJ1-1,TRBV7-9,CASSGTGTGGGEAFF,TGTGCCAGCAGCGGGACCGGGACAGGGGGGGGTGAAGCTTTCTTT
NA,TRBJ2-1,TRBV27,CASGENYNEQFF,TGTGCCTCGGGGGAGAACTACAATGAGCAGTTCTTC
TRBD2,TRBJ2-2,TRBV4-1,CASRPSGLAGLTGELFF,TGCGCCAGCAGACCCTCGGGACTAGCGGGACTCACCGGGGAGCTGTTTTTT
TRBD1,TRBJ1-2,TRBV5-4,CASSSPKQGRDYGYTF,TGTGCCAGCAGCTCCCCAAAACAGGGGCGGGACTATGGCTACACCTTC
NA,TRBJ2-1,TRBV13,CASSLGERDPNEQFF,TGTGCCAGCAGCTTAGGGGAGAGGGATCCCAATGAGCAGTTCTTC
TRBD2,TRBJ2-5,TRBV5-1,CASSLGTSLQETQYF,TGCGCCAGCAGCTTGGGGACTAGCTTACAAGAGACCCAGTACTTC
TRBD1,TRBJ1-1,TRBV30,CAWSGTGWTEAFF,TGTGCCTGGAGTGGGACAGGGTGGACTGAGGCTTTCTTT
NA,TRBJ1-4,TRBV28,CASSPGWGNEKLFF,TGTGCCAGCAGCCCAGGGTGGGGAAATGAAAAACTGTTTTTT
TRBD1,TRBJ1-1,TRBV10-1,CASSLDRGRTEAFF,TGCGCCAGCAGCCTAGACAGGGGCCGGACTGAAGCTTTCTTT
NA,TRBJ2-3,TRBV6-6,CASSPSTDTQYF,TGTGCCAGCAGTCCAAGCACAGATACGCAGTATTTT
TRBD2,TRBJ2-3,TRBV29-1,CSVGPRTSGTDTQYF,TGCAGCGTTGGTCCTAGGACTAGCGGCACAGATACGCAGTATTTT
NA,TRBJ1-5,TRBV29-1,CSVETYAGAQHF,TGCAGCGTTGAAACGTATGCGGGGGCCCAGCATTTT
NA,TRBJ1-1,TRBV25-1,CASSELVGNTEAFF,TGTGCCAGCAGTGAATTGGTCGGGAACACTGAAGCTTTCTTT
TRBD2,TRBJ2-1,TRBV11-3,CASSLAGTSSSEQFF,TGTGCCAGCAGCCTAGCCGGGACTAGTAGTTCAGAGCAGTTCTTC
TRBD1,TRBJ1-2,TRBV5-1,CASSSEGGIGGYTF,TGCGCCAGCAGCTCCGAAGGGGGCATTGGTGGCTACACCTTC
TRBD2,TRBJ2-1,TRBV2,CASTLQGGRARNEQFF,TGTGCCAGCACTCTCCAGGGCGGGAGGGCTCGCAATGAGCAGTTCTTC
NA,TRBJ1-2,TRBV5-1,CASSLDSYGYTF,TGCGCCAGCAGCTTGGACAGCTATGGCTACACCTTC
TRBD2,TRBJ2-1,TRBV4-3,CASSPQDPSGSDEQFF,TGCGCCAGCAGCCCCCAAGATCCCAGCGGGAGTGATGAGCAGTTCTTC
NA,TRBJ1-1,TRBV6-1,CASFRGNFANTEAFF,TGTGCCAGTTTCCGGGGGAATTTTGCGAACACTGAAGCTTTCTTT
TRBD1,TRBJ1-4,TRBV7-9,CASSLHVTGGATNEKLFF,TGTGCCAGCAGCTTACATGTAACAGGGGGGGCAACTAATGAAAAACTGTTTTTT
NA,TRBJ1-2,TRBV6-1,CASRTGYGYTF,TGTGCCAGCCGGACTGGATATGGCTACACCTTC
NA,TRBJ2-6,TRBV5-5,CASSLSSSGANVLTF,TGTGCCAGCAGCCTTAGTTCCTCTGGGGCCAACGTCCTGACTTTC
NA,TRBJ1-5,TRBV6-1,CASSEIANRNYQPQHF,TGTGCCAGCAGTGAGATAGCCAACAGGAATTATCAGCCCCAGCATTTT
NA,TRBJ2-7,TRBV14,CASSQDRGFDEQYF,TGTGCCAGCAGCCAAGATCGGGGTTTCGACGAGCAGTACTTC
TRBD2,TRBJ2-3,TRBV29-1,CSVEGLAVTDTQYF,TGCAGCGTTGAGGGACTAGCGGTTACAGATACGCAGTATTTT
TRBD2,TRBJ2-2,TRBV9,CASSDNLPGLAGGDTGELFF,TGTGCCAGCAGCGACAACCTACCGGGACTAGCGGGAGGAGACACCGGGGAGCTGTTTTTT
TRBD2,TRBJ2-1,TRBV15,CATSRDRSSGLNEQFF,TGTGCCACCAGCAGAGATAGGTCTAGCGGACTCAATGAGCAGTTCTTC
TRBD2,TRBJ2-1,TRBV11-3,CASSLVTSVHNEQFF,TGTGCCAGCAGCTTGGTGACTAGCGTGCACAATGAGCAGTTCTTC
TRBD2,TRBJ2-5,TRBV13,CASSFRLAEPPQETQYF,TGTGCCAGCAGCTTCCGACTAGCGGAGCCCCCCCAAGAGACCCAGTACTTC
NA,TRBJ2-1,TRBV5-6,CASSSGVPHIEQFF,TGTGCCAGCAGCTCGGGAGTTCCCCATATTGAGCAGTTCTTC
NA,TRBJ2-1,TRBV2,CASSREQVFNEQFF,TGTGCCAGCAGTAGGGAACAGGTTTTCAATGAGCAGTTCTTC
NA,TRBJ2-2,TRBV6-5,CASSYSGFRTGELFF,TGTGCCAGCAGTTATTCAGGTTTTCGCACCGGGGAGCTGTTTTTT
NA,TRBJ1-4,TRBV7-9,CASSIEAGKRNEKLFF,TGTGCCAGCAGCATCGAAGCAGGGAAAAGAAATGAAAAACTGTTTTTT
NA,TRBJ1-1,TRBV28,CASSSGEYTEAFF,TGTGCCAGCAGTTCCGGGGAGTACACTGAAGCTTTCTTT
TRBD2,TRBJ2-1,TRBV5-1,CASSPSGRAVDEQFF,TGCGCCAGCAGCCCCAGCGGGAGGGCCGTAGATGAGCAGTTCTTC
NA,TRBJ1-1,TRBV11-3,CASSPTNTEAFF,TGTGCCAGCAGCCCTACTAATACTGAAGCTTTCTTT
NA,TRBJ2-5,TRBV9,CASSAYTGIGEETQYF,TGTGCCAGCAGCGCCTATACAGGGATTGGGGAAGAGACCCAGTACTTC
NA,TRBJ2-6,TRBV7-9,CASSPTGLNVLTF,TGTGCCAGCAGCCCGACAGGACTTAACGTCCTGACTTTC
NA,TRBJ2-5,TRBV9,CASSAAGSPGVDQYF,TGTGCCAGCAGCGCCGCCGGGAGCCCGGGGGTCGACCAGTACTTC
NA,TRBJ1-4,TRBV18,CASSPGQDNEKLFF,TGTGCCAGCTCACCAGGGCAAGATAATGAAAAACTGTTTTTT
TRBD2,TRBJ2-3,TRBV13,CASSLVGTSLTDTQYF,TGTGCCAGCAGCTTAGTCGGGACTAGCTTGACAGATACGCAGTATTTT
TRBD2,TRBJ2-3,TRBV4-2,CASSQDDRREGRLEDTQYF,TGTGCCAGCAGCCAAGATGATAGGCGGGAGGGCCGATTGGAAGATACGCAGTATTTT
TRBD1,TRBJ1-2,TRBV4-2,CASSPPGQGASYGYTF,TGTGCCAGCAGCCCCCCGGGACAGGGGGCTTCATATGGCTACACCTTC
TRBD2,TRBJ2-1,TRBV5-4,CASSRSGRYNNEQFF,TGTGCCAGCAGCCGTAGCGGGAGATACAACAATGAGCAGTTCTTC
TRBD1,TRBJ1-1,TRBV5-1,CASSQQGRTEAFF,TGCGCCAGCAGCCAACAGGGGCGCACTGAAGCTTTCTTT
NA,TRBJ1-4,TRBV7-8,CASSPQAFDEKLFF,TGTGCCAGCAGCCCACAGGCCTTTGATGAAAAACTGTTTTTT
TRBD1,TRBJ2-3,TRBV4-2,CASRSGQGTGDTQYF,TGTGCCAGCCGGTCCGGCCAGGGGACAGGAGATACGCAGTATTTT
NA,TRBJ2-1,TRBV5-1,CASSFDNSYNEQFF,TGCGCCAGCAGCTTCGACAACTCCTACAATGAGCAGTTCTTC
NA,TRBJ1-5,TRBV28,CASSLGEGQPQHF,TGTGCCAGCAGTTTGGGAGAGGGTCAGCCCCAGCATTTT
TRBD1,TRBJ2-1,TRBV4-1,CASSQVRGTGTWDEQFF,TGCGCCAGCAGCCAAGTAAGAGGGACAGGGACATGGGATGAGCAGTTCTTC